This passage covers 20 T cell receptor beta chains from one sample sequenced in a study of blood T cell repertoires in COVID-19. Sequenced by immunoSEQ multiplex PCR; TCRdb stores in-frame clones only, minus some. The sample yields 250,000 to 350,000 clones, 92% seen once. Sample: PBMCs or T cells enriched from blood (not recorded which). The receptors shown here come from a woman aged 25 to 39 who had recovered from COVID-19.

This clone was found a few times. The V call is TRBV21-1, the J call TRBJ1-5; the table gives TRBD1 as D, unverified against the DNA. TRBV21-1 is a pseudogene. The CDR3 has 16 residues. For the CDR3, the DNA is TGTGCCAGCAGCAAGGACAGGGCCTATAGCAATCAGCCCCAGCATTTT. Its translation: CASSKDRAYSNQPQHF.

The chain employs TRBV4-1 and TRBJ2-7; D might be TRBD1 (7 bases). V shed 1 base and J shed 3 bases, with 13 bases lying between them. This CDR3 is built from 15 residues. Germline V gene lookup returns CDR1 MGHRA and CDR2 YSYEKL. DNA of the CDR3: TGCGCCAGCAGCCAAGGCGGGACAGAAGGCTACGAGCAGTACTTC. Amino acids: CASSQGGTEGYEQYF.

The CDR3, as DNA: TGTGCCACCGGGGGGGTCTCAGATACGCAGTATTTT. Its protein is CATGGVSDTQYF. The chain links TRBV12-3 or TRBV12-4 to TRBJ2-3; 8 positions agree with TRBD2. The length of the CDR3 is 12 residues. J was trimmed by 4 bases and V by 10 bases; bases with no gene match: 4.

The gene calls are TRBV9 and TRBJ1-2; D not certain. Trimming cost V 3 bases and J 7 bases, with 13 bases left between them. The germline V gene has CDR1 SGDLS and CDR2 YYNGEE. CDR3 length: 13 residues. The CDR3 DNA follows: TGTGCCAGCAGCGCACAGCCGTCCGCTGGCTACACCTTC. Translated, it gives CASSAQPSAGYTF.

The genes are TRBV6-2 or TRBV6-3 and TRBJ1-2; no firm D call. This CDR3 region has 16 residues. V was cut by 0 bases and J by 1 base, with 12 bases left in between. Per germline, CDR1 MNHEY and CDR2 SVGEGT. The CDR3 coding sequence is TGTGCCAGCAGTTACTCGATGGGCCGTCTTAACTATGGCTACACCTTC. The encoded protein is CASSYSMGRLNYGYTF.

The DNA for the CDR3 is TGTGCCAGCAGCCAAGGGGGGGGGAACACTGAAGCTTTCTTT. Translated, it gives CASSQGGGNTEAFF. The chain uses TRBV3-1 (or the pseudogene TRBV3-2) and TRBJ1-1, with D possibly being TRBD1 (5 bases). The CDR3 covers 14 residues. The germline V gene has CDR1 LGHDT and CDR2 YNNKEL (reference sequence). Trimming removed 1 base at V and 1 base at J, with 7 bases between.

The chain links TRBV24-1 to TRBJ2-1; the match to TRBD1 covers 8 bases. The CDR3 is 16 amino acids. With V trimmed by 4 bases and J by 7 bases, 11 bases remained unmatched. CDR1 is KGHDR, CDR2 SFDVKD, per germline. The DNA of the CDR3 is TGTGCCACCAGTGACCCGGGACAGGATTTCAGGAATGAGCAGTTCTTC. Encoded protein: CATSDPGQDFRNEQFF.

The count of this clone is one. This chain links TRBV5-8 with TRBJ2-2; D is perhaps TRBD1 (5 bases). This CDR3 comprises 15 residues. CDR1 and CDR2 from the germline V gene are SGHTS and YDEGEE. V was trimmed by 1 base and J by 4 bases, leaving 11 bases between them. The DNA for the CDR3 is TGTGCCAGCAGCTTGTTGGGGCAGTCCACCGGGGAGCTGTTTTTT. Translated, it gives CASSLLGQSTGELFF. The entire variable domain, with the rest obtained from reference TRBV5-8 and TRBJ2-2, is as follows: EAGVTQSPTHLIKTRGQQATLRCSPISGHTSVYWYQQALGLGLQFLLWYDEGEERNRGNFPPRFSGRQFPNYSSELNVNALELEDSALYLCASSLLGQSTGELFFGEGSRLTVL.

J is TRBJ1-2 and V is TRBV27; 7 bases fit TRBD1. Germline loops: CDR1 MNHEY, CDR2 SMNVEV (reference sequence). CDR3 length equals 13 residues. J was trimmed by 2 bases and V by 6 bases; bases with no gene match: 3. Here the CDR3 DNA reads TGTGCCAGCAGCCCCAGGGGGAACTATGGCTACACCTTC. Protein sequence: CASSPRGNYGYTF.

CDR3 sequence reads: CASSSGQRTDTQYF. DNA for the CDR3: TGTGCCAGCAGCTCGGGACAGCGTACAGATACGCAGTATTTT. V is TRBV5-6 and J is TRBJ2-3; the match to TRBD1 covers 7 bases. The CDR3 covers 14 residues. J lost 3 bases, V lost 3 bases, and 4 bases had no gene match. The germline V gene encodes CDR1 SGHDT and CDR2 YYEEEE.

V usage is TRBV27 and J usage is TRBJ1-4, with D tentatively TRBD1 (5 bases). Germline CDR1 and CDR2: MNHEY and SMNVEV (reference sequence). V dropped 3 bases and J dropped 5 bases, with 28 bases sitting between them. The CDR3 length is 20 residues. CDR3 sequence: CASSFGESGGVWSLNEKLFF. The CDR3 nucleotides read TGTGCCAGCAGTTTTGGTGAGAGTGGGGGGGTGTGGTCATTAAATGAAAAACTGTTTTTT.

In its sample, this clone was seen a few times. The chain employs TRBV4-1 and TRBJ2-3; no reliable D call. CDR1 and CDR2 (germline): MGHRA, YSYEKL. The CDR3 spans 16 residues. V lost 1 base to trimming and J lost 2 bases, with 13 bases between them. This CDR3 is CASSQVNLIHTDTQYF. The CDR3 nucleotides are TGCGCCAGCAGCCAAGTAAACCTAATTCACACAGATACGCAGTATTTT.

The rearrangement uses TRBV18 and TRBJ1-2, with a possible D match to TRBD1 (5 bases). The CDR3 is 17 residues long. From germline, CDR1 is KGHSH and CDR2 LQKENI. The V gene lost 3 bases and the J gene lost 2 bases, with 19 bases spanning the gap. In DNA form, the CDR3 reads TGTGCCAGCTCACCTCGCTCGGACAATCTACTCAACTATGGCTACACCTTC. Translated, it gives CASSPRSDNLLNYGYTF.

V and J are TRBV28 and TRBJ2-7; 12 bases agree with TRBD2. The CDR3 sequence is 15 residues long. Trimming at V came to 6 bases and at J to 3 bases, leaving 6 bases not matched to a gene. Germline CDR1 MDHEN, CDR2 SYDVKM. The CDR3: CASRVTSGRNYEQYF. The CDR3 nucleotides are TGTGCCAGCAGGGTAACTAGCGGGAGGAACTACGAGCAGTACTTC.

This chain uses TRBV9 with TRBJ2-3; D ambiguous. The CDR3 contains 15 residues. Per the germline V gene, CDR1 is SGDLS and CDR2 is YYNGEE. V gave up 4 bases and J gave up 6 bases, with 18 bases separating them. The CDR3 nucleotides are TGTGCCAGCAGCTTAACAACTAACCCACGGGATACGCAGTATTTT. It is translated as CASSLTTNPRDTQYF.

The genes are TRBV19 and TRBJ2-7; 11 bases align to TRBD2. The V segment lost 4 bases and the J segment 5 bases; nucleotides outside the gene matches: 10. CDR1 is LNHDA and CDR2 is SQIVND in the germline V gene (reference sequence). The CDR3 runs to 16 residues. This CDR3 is CASSKRIAGGVHEQYF. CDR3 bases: TGTGCCAGTAGTAAACGCATAGCGGGAGGGGTCCACGAGCAGTACTTC.

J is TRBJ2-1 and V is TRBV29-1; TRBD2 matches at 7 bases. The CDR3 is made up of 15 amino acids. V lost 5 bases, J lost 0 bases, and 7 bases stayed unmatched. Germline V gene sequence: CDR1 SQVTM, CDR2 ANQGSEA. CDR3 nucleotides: TGCAGCGTTATACTAGCGCCCAGCTCCTACAATGAGCAGTTCTTC. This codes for CSVILAPSSYNEQFF.

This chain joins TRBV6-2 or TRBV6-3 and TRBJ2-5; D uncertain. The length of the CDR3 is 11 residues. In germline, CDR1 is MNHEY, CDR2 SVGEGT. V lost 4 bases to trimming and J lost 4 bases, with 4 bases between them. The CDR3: CASSFGETQYF. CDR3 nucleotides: TGTGCCAGCAGTTTCGGAGAGACCCAGTACTTC.

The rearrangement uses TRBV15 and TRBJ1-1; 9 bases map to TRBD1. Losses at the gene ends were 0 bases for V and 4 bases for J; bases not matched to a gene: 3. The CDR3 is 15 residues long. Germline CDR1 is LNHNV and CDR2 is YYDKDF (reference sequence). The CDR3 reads CATSREQGAGTEAFF. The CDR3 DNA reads TGTGCCACCAGCAGAGAACAGGGGGCCGGCACTGAAGCTTTCTTT.

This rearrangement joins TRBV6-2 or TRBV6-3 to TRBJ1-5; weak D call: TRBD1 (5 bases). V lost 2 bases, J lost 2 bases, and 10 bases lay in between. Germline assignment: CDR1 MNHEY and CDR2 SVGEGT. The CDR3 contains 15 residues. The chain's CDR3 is CASSYQGSGNQPQHF. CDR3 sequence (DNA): TGTGCCAGCAGTTACCAGGGTAGTGGCAATCAGCCCCAGCATTTT.